This TCR beta chain is from a study of T cells of healthy individuals. Germline CDR1 reads SGHVS; CDR2 reads FNYEAQ. This CDR3 comprises 16 residues. Trimming took 4 bases from V and 6 from J; bases not matched to a gene: 14. TCRdb passed the 5' RACE reads through MiXCR, listing each CDR3 protein once. The sample gives tens of thousands of distinct CDR3 sequences, 16% of which show up once; around 5% is in the top ten. This TCR came from a human donor in good health. J is TRBJ2-7 and V is TRBV7-6; 8 bases match TRBD2. The CDR3 loop reads CASSSTGLAASAEQYF. CDR3 sequence (DNA): TGTGCCAGCAGCTCCACAGGACTAGCCGCGTCGGCCGAGCAGTACTTC. The full variable domain, rest sourced from reference TRBV7-6 and TRBJ2-7, is GAGVSQSPRYKVTKRGQDVALRCDPISGHVSLYWYRQALGQGPEFLTYFNYEAQQDKSGLPNDRFSAERPEGSISTLTIQRTEQRDSAMYRCASSSTGLAASAEQYFGPGTRLTVT.